The present TCR beta chain was sequenced within a study of blood T cell repertoires in COVID-19. Data came from immunoSEQ multiplex PCR; TCRdb stores just in-frame clones and leaves some out. The sample consists of fewer than 250,000 clones, under 90% of them appearing once. The V gene's germline CDR1 is LGHDT and CDR2 YNNKEL (reference sequence). The CDR3 is 13 residues long. The V gene lost 3 bases and the J gene lost 5 bases, with 8 bases spanning the gap. In assigning cohorts, the study relied on participant-reported clinical history. The V and J genes are TRBV3-1 (or the pseudogene TRBV3-2) and TRBJ1-5; unclear D gene. Sample: PBMCs or T cells enriched from blood (not recorded which). The clonotype comes from a woman aged 40 to 50 who had been exposed to COVID-19. The CDR3 sequence: CASSHEGDQPQHF. The CDR3 nucleotides read TGTGCCAGCAGCCATGAGGGAGATCAGCCCCAGCATTTT.